This T cell receptor (beta chain) is from a study of identical twins. This clonotype was observed at least ten times. Its antigen is still unknown. Each cDNA held unique molecular identifiers, and template switching gave it a universal primer site. From the 5' RACE reads, TCRdb called clonotypes with MiXCR, one entry per CDR3 protein. This table holds 400,000 to 500,000 distinct CDR3 sequences, approximately 17% found once. Study-wide results and caveats: There were fewer insertions in abundant cord blood beta clonotypes, but memory repertoires showed no such pattern. There was an excess of low generation probability in the out-of-frame alpha sequences that twins shared.

Unmatched junction bases numbered 3, after V lost 0 bases and J lost 1 base. The CDR3 spans 15 residues. Germline V gene lookup returns CDR1 SGHRS and CDR2 YFSETQ. All donors were healthy Caucasians. The clonotype originates from a man in his fifties in good health. This rearrangement joins TRBV5-1 to TRBJ2-7, with 8 bases matching TRBD1. The sequencing sample was made of naive T cells sorted from blood. The CDR3 spells CASSLGGQGSYEQYF. CDR3 DNA: TGCGCCAGCAGCTTGGGAGGACAGGGATCCTACGAGCAGTACTTC.